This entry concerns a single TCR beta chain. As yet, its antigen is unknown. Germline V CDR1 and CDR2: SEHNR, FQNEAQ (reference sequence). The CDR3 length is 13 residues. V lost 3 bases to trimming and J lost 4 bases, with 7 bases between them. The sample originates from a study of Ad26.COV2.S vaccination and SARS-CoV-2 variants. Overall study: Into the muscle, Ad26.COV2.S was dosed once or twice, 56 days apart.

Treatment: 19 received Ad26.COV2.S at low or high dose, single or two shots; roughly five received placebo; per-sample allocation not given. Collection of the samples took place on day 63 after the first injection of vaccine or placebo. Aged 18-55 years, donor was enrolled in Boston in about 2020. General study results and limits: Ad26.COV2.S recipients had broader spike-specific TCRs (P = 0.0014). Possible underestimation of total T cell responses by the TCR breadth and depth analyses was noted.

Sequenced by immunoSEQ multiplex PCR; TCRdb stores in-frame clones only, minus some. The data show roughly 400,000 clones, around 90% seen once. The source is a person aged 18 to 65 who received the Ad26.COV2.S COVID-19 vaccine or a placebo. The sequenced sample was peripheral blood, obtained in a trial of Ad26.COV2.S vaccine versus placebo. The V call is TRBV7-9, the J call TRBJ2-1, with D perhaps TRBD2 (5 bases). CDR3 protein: CASSLGRYNEQFF. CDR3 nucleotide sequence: TGTGCCAGCAGCTTGGGGAGATACAATGAGCAGTTCTTC.